This TCR beta chain was sequenced in a study of blood T cell repertoires in COVID-19. Study at large: The origin of the acute and convalescent COVID-19 samples was the United States, Italy and Spain. T cells, B-cell-depleted T cells, or PBMCs supplied cDNA or gDNA.

Authors' analysis steps: Amplification of reference gene primers provided the estimated nucleated cell counts. The method was immunoSEQ multiplex PCR; TCRdb's version includes in-frame clones alone and lacks a portion of them. Clone size and V and J calls were adopted from that table, with D and trimming inferred from the DNA. The sample includes 200,000 or so clones, about 88% of them seen just once. The CDR3 is made up of 16 amino acids. The germline CDR1 and CDR2 sequences are SGHRS and YFSETQ. V lost 4 bases and J 5 bases, leaving 20 bases between the germline ends. The clonotype comes from a man in his 70s with acute or convalescent COVID-19. The chain links TRBV5-1 to TRBJ2-3; D is possibly TRBD2 (7 bases). Sequences were obtained from peripheral blood. CDR3 sequence (DNA): TGCGCCAGCAGCACGGGACTTGGACTAGGGGGAGATACGCAGTATTTT. Translation: CASSTGLGLGGDTQYF.